This T cell receptor (beta chain) stems from a study of cytomegalovirus exposure and HLA in healthy donors. The V gene's germline CDR1 is MNHNS and CDR2 SASEGT. V dropped 3 bases and J dropped 6; count of bases not matched to a gene: 4. CDR3 length: 14 residues. Comment on this clone: The antigen remains unidentified.

Study conclusions and caveats: For cytomegalovirus status, the classifier reportedly gave diagnoses with high specificity and sensitivity. Later findings reportedly placed an Asian-associated ancestry cluster below the approximately 670-donor mean for N-insertions. Clonal expansion was found to be greater in HLA-associated TCR beta chains than in equally common others in a later analysis.

Use of 60 Vbeta and 13 Jbeta primers characterized the PCR. Here immunoSEQ multiplex PCR was the method, and the copy in TCRdb shows in-frame clones only, minus some. This listing includes just over 200,000 clones. The chain employs TRBV6-1 and TRBJ1-2, with TRBD1 identical over 10 bases. This sequence originates from a girl aged 2 to 10 in good health and CMV-seropositive. The specimen was PBMCs. CDR3: CASSDDRGLDGYTF. The CDR3 DNA reads TGTGCCAGCAGTGATGACAGGGGGCTGGATGGCTACACCTTC.